This T cell receptor (beta chain) was documented in a study of cytomegalovirus exposure and HLA in healthy donors. J gave up 0 bases and V 4 bases, and 8 bases lay outside the gene matches. The CDR3 consists of 17 residues. Germline V lookup: CDR1 SGHNT, CDR2 YYREEE (reference sequence). This PCR relied on a set of 60 Vbeta primers and 13 Jbeta primers. Assay used: immunoSEQ multiplex PCR; TCRdb lists only in-frame clones, some missing. The sample's table shows approximately 140,000 clones. The rearrangement joins TRBV5-4 to TRBJ2-3; TRBD2 matches at 10 bases. The material sequenced was PBMCs. The receptor was isolated from a woman aged 18 to 35 in good health and CMV-seronegative. The CDR3 DNA reads as TGTGCCAGCAGCCTTAGAGCGGGAGGGAGGAGCACAGATACGCAGTATTTT. Translated: CASSLRAGGRSTDTQYF.